These 11 T cell receptor beta chains were sequenced from one sample in a study of OX40 agonist ivuxolimab in advanced cancers. Sequencing was performed with immunoSEQ multiplex PCR; in TCRdb, only in-frame clones are kept and a portion is missing. The sample includes 53,000 or so clones, 80% to 85% of them seen just once. The sample was CD4+ or CD8+ T cells sorted from blood, taken in a trial of the OX40 agonist ivuxolimab. These receptors were taken from an adult with an advanced solid tumor such as melanoma, head and neck, liver or kidney cancer.

This rearrangement joins TRBV2 to TRBJ2-3; 12 nucleotides match TRBD2. Per germline, CDR1 SNHLY and CDR2 FYNNEI. V gave up 7 bases and J gave up 3 bases; unmatched junction bases: 8. The CDR3 extends over 16 amino acids. The CDR3: CASKSSGGAETDTQYF. CDR3 nucleotide sequence: TGTGCCAGCAAGTCTAGCGGGGGGGCCGAGACAGATACGCAGTATTTT.

The genes are TRBV9 and TRBJ1-3; perhaps TRBD1 as D (5 bases). In germline, CDR1 is SGDLS, CDR2 YYNGEE. This CDR3 is built from 17 residues. V lost 0 bases, J lost 2 bases, and 15 bases lay in between. In nucleotides, the CDR3 is TGTGCCAGCAGCGTAGAGCCCATTCTGGGGCCTGGAAACACCATATATTTT. This encodes CASSVEPILGPGNTIYF.

The chain has TRBV10-3 and TRBJ2-5; 10 positions match TRBD2. The CDR3 is 16 amino acids. V gave up 2 bases and J gave up 4 bases; unmatched junction bases: 7. The germline CDR1 and CDR2 sequences are ENHRY and SYGVKD. CDR3 nucleotides: TGTGCCATCAGTGAGCTAGGGACTAGCGCTAGAGAGACCCAGTACTTC. Translated: CAISELGTSARETQYF.

The chain joins TRBV6-5 to TRBJ2-1, with 10 bases that match TRBD2. The CDR3 covers 14 residues. Germline CDR1 reads MNHEY; CDR2 reads SVGAGI. V lost 6 bases, J lost 7 bases, and 6 bases stayed unmatched. DNA for the CDR3: TGTGCCAGCAGAGACTGGACTAGCGGAAATGAGCAGTTCTTC. Amino acid sequence: CASRDWTSGNEQFF.

The chain couples TRBV5-6 to TRBJ1-1; TRBD1 agrees at 11 bases. Trimming took 1 base from V and 3 from J; bases not matched to a gene: 5. The CDR3 has 16 amino acids. Germline assignment: CDR1 SGHDT and CDR2 YYEEEE. The CDR3 nucleotides are TGTGCCAGCAGCTTGAGGACAGGGGGCTGGGACACTGAAGCTTTCTTT. Translation: CASSLRTGGWDTEAFF. The full variable domain, completed using reference TRBV5-6 and TRBJ1-1, is DAGVTQSPTHLIKTRGQQVTLRCSPKSGHDTVSWYQQALGQGPQFIFQYYEEEERQRGNFPDRFSGHQFPNYSSELNVNALLLGDSALYLCASSLRTGGWDTEAFFGQGTRLTVV.

The chain couples TRBV6-5 to TRBJ2-7; no firm D call. The CDR3 is 11 residues long. With 6 bases removed from V and 7 bases from J, the gap between germline ends came to 10 bases. The germline V gene has CDR1 MNHEY and CDR2 SVGAGI. CDR3 loop: CASRKEREQYF. As DNA, the CDR3 is TGTGCCAGCAGGAAGGAGAGAGAGCAGTACTTC.

The genes are TRBV4-1 and TRBJ2-4; TRBD2 might be the D (6 bases). CDR1 and CDR2 from the germline V gene are MGHRA and YSYEKL. Trimming took 0 bases from V and 0 from J, leaving 9 bases between them. The CDR3 is 16 amino acids. The CDR3 DNA follows: TGCGCCAGCAGCCAAGAGAGGGAGGTAGCCAAAAACATTCAGTACTTC. Protein sequence: CASSQEREVAKNIQYF.

The rearrangement links TRBV6-5 to TRBJ2-7; TRBD1 might be the D (6 bases). CDR3 size: 15 residues. V shed 0 bases and J shed 6 bases, with 15 bases lying between them. Germline CDR1 and CDR2: MNHEY and SVGAGI. The CDR3 DNA sequence: TGTGCCAGCAGTTACTCGGGCCAAGGACAGCTCGAGCAGTACTTC. This gives the protein CASSYSGQGQLEQYF.

The chain employs TRBV5-5 and TRBJ2-2; D ambiguous. Germline V lookup: CDR1 SGHKS, CDR2 YYEKEE (reference sequence). This CDR3 is built from 16 residues. The ends were cut back, 1 base at V and 0 bases at J, with 10 bases in the middle. CDR3 coding DNA: TGTGCCAGCAGCTTGCTACAGCAGACGAACACCGGGGAGCTGTTTTTT. This sequence encodes CASSLLQQTNTGELFF.

The rearrangement uses TRBV7-2 and TRBJ1-1; 8 nucleotides match TRBD1. The V gene's germline CDR1 is SGHTA and CDR2 FQGNSA. The V and J ends lost 5 bases and 0 bases, in that order; junction bases with no gene match: 5. The CDR3 has 15 residues. Written as DNA, the CDR3 is TGTGCCAGCAGCGTGACAGGGGCAATGAACACTGAAGCTTTCTTT. Its translation is CASSVTGAMNTEAFF.

V gene TRBV11-2 combines with J gene TRBJ2-1, with unresolved D. Trimming cost V 5 bases and J 7 bases, with 12 bases left between them. Germline CDR1 SGHAT, CDR2 FQNNGV. The CDR3 length is 13 residues. Written as DNA, the CDR3 is TGTGCCAGCAGCCCATTACGAGTTAATGAGCAGTTCTTC. This translates into CASSPLRVNEQFF. Full variable domain (outside the CDR3, taken from reference TRBV11-2 and TRBJ2-1): EAGVAQSPRYKIIEKRQSVAFWCNPISGHATLYWYQQILGQGPKLLIQFQNNGVVDDSQLPKDRFSAERLKGVDSTLKIQPAKLEDSAVYLCASSPLRVNEQFFGPGTRLTVL.